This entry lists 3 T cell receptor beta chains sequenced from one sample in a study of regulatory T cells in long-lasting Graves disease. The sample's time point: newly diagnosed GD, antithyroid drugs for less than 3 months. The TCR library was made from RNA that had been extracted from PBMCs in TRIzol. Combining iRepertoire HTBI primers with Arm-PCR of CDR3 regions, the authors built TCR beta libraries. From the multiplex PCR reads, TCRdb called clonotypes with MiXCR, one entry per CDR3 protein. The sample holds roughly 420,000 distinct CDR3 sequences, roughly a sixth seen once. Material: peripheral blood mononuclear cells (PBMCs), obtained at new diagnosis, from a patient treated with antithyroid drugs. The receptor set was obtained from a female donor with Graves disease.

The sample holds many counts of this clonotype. The CDR3 region is CASSLSGDWETQYF. The CDR3 nucleotides are TGTGCCAGCAGCTTAAGCGGGGATTGGGAGACCCAGTACTTC. The rearrangement uses TRBV7-3 and TRBJ2-5, with TRBD2 as a possible D gene (6 bases). V lost 1 base and J 5 bases, leaving 11 bases between the germline ends. This CDR3 comprises 14 residues. Germline values: CDR1 SGHTA, CDR2 FQGTGA.

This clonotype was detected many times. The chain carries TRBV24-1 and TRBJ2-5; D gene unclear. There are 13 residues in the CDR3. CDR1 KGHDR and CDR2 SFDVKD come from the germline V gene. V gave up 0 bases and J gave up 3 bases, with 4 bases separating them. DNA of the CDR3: TGTGCCACCAGTGATTTGGGTGAAGAGACCCAGTACTTC. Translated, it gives CATSDLGEETQYF.

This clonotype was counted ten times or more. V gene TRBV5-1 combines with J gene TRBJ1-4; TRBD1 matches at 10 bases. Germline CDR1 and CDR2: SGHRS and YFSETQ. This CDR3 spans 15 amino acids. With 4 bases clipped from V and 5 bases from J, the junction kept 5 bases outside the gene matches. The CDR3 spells CASSLTGQGNEKLFF. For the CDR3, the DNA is TGCGCCAGCAGCCTGACGGGACAGGGGAATGAAAAACTGTTTTTT.